This T cell receptor (beta chain) was identified in a study of blood T cell repertoires in COVID-19. Across the whole study: The United States, Italy and Spain were the sources of the acute and convalescent COVID-19 samples. The analysed material was cDNA or gDNA that came from T cells, B-cell-depleted T cells, or PBMCs.

This clone was observed a handful of times. With 8 bases clipped from V and 10 bases from J, the junction kept 9 bases outside the gene matches. Germline V lookup: CDR1 SGHAT, CDR2 FQNNGV. This CDR3 comprises 13 residues. Study processing details: Amplifying reference gene primers gave estimates of nucleated cell counts. TCRdb's copy holds only in-frame clones and misses some; the assay was immunoSEQ multiplex PCR. Clone size and V and J calls were adopted from that table, with D and trimming inferred from the DNA. In the table there are 250,000 to 300,000 clones, approximately 86% of which are singletons.

The gene calls are TRBV11-2 and TRBJ1-3; TRBD1 agrees at 9 bases. This TCR came from a man younger than 35 with active or convalescent COVID-19. Sequencing used peripheral blood. CDR3 nucleotides: TGTGCCAGCCGCGTACAGGGGGCGAATACCATATATTTT. Translation gives CASRVQGANTIYF.